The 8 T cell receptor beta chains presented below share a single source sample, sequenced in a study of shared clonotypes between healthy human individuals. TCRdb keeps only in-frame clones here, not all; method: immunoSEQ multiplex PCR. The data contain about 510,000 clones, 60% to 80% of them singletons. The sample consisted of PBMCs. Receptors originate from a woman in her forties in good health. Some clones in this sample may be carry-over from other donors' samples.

The CDR3 DNA follows: TGCGCCAGCAGCTTAGCTTTAGGCACAGATACGCAGTATTTT. Translation gives CASSLALGTDTQYF. The chain is built from TRBV5-1 and TRBJ2-3; D is uncertain. The CDR3 sequence is 14 residues long. With 2 bases removed from V and 1 base from J, the gap between germline ends came to 8 bases. The germline V gene encodes CDR1 SGHRS and CDR2 YFSETQ.

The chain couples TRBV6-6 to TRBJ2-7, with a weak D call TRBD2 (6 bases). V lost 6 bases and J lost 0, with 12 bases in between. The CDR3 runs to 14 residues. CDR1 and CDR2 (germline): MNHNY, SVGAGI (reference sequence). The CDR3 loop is CASSPSVSSYEQYF. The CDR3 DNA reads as TGTGCCAGCAGCCCTAGCGTGAGCTCCTACGAGCAGTACTTC.

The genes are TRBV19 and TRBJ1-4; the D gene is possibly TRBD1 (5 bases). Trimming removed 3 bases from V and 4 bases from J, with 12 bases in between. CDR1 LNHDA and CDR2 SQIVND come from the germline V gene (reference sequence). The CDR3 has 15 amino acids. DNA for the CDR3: TGTGCCAGTAGTATCGGTGGGACGGATAATGAAAAACTGTTTTTT. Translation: CASSIGGTDNEKLFF. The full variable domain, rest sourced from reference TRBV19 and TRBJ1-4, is DGGITQSPKYLFRKEGQNVTLSCEQNLNHDAMYWYRQDPGQGLRLIYYSQIVNDFQKGDIAEGYSVSREKKESFPLTVTSAQKNPTAFYLCASSIGGTDNEKLFFGSGTQLSVL.

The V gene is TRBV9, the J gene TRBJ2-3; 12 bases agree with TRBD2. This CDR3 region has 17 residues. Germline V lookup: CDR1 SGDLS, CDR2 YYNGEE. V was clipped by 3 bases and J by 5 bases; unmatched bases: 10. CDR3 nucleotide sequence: TGTGCCAGCAGCGCCAGACTGGGACTAGCGGGTCGAGATACGCAGTATTTT. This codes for CASSARLGLAGRDTQYF.

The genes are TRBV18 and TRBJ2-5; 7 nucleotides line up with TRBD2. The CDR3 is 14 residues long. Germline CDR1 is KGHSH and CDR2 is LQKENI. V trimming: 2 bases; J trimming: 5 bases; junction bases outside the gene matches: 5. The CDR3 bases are TGTGCCAGCTCACCAGCGGGAGCGTGGGAGACCCAGTACTTC. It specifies CASSPAGAWETQYF. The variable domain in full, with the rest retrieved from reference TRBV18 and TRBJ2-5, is NAGVMQNPRHLVRRRGQEARLRCSPMKGHSHVYWYRQLPEEGLKFMVYLQKENIIDESGMPKERFSAEFPKEGPSILRIQQVVRGDSAAYFCASSPAGAWETQYFGPGTRLLVL.

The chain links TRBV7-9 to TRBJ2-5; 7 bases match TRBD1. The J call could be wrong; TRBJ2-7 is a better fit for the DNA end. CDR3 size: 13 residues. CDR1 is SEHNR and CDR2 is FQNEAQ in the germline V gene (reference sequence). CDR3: CASRPGQRYEQYF. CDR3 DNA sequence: TGTGCCAGCAGGCCGGGACAGCGCTACGAGCAGTACTTC.

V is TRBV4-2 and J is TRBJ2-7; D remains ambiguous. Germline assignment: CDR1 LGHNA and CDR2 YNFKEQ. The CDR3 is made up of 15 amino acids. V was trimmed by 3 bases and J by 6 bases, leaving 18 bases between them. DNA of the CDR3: TGTGCCAGCAGCCAGTCGACTTCAATAAGTCCCGAGCAGTACTTC. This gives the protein CASSQSTSISPEQYF.

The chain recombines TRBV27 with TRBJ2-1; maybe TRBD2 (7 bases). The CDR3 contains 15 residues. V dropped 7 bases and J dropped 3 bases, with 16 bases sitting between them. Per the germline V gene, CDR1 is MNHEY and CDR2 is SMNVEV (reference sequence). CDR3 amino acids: CASTQRGGSYNEQFF. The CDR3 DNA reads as TGTGCCAGCACTCAAAGGGGGGGGAGCTACAATGAGCAGTTCTTC.